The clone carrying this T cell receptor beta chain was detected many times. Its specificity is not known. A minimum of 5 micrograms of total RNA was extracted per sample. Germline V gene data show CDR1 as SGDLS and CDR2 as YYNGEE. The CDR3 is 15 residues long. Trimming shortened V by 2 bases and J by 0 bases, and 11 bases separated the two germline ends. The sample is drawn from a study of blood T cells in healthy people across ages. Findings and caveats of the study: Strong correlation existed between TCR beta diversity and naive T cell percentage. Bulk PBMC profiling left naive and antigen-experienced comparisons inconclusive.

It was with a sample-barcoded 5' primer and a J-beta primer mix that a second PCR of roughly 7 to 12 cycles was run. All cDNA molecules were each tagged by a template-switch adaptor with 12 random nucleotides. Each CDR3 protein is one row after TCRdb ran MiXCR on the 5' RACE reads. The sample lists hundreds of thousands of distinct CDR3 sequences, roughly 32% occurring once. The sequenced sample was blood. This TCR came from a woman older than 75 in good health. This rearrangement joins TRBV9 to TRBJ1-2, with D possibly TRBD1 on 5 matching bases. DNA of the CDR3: TGTGCCAGCAGCGTGGGGGATACCACTAACTATGGCTACACCTTC. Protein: CASSVGDTTNYGYTF.